One sample yielded the 32 T cell receptor beta chains listed below, sequenced in a study of PD-1 blockade in classical Hodgkin lymphoma (dated by TCRdb to about 2020). The time point label, as the study defines it: cycle 4 day 1 (C4D1), after 6 weeks of nivolumab. Every trial patient had relapsed following autologous stem cell transplantation, and prior brentuximab vedotin exposure was what differed among cohorts A, B and C. Library preparation employed the immunoSEQ multiplex PCR assay. In TCRdb, the immuneACCESS table is reduced to in-frame sequences with V and J assigned. These tables do not hold every clone; where another copy was compared, an unresolved V gene accounts for under half, and the others remain unexplained. The sample includes tens of thousands of clones, with about 80% observed a single time. The ten largest account for roughly 12% of the sample. This specimen was peripheral blood mononuclear cells (PBMCs), taken before the fourth cycle of nivolumab. The source of these receptors is a human donor with classical Hodgkin lymphoma.

This clone came up once. This chain joins TRBV28 and TRBJ2-5, with D perhaps TRBD2 (5 bases). Trimming cost V 6 bases and J 5 bases, with 16 bases left between them. The germline V gene encodes CDR1 MDHEN and CDR2 SYDVKM. CDR3 length: 14 amino acids. This CDR3 reads CASSFLGTGETQYF. The CDR3 region has the DNA TGTGCCAGCAGCTTCTTGGGCACGGGGGAGACCCAGTACTTC. Full variable domain (missing parts from reference TRBV28 and TRBJ2-5): DVKVTQSSRYLVKRTGEKVFLECVQDMDHENMFWYRQDPGLGLRLIYFSYDVKMKEKGDIPEGYSVSREKKERFSLILESASTNQTSMYLCASSFLGTGETQYFGPGTRLLVL.

The V and J genes are TRBV5-6 and TRBJ1-4; 11 nucleotides align to TRBD1. The length of the CDR3 is 14 residues. V gave up 4 bases and J gave up 7 bases; unmatched junction bases: 3. CDR1 SGHDT and CDR2 YYEEEE come from the germline V gene. The DNA of the CDR3 is TGTGCCAGCAGCCCGGGACAGGGGGTTGAAAAACTGTTTTTT. Encoded protein: CASSPGQGVEKLFF.

The V call is TRBV27, the J call TRBJ2-7, with D possibly called TRBD1 or TRBD2 (5 bases each). The V gene lost 3 bases and the J gene lost 6 bases, with 15 bases spanning the gap. The CDR3 sequence is 14 residues long. The germline gives CDR1 MNHEY, CDR2 SMNVEV (reference sequence). The CDR3 DNA reads as TGTGCCAGCAGTTTGGGAGCGAGTGGGGGCGAGCAGTACTTC. It is translated as CASSLGASGGEQYF.

The V and J genes are TRBV6-1 and TRBJ1-1; possible D gene TRBD1, 6 bases. The CDR3 covers 18 residues. From germline, CDR1 is MNHNS and CDR2 SASEGT. Trimming removed 3 bases at V and 2 bases at J, with 22 bases between. CDR3 amino acids: CASSDGLGQFRFNTEAFF. In nucleotides, the CDR3 is TGTGCCAGCAGTGATGGGTTAGGACAGTTTCGATTTAACACTGAAGCTTTCTTT.

The chain is built from TRBV9 and TRBJ2-6; D gene uncertain. CDR1 and CDR2 from the germline V gene are SGDLS and YYNGEE. The germline V and J ends were trimmed by 6 bases and 4 bases, with 8 bases remaining between them. The CDR3 consists of 13 residues. The CDR3: CASTQLGANVLTF. CDR3 nucleotides: TGTGCCAGCACCCAGTTGGGGGCCAACGTCCTGACTTTC.

V gene TRBV4-1 combines with J gene TRBJ2-1; 11 bases are a match to TRBD2. CDR1 is MGHRA, CDR2 YSYEKL, per germline. The CDR3 contains 17 residues. Trimming at V came to 2 bases and at J to 1 base, leaving 4 bases not matched to a gene. CDR3 amino acids: CASSQTSGRGSYNEQFF. DNA for the CDR3: TGCGCCAGCAGCCAAACTAGCGGGAGAGGTTCCTACAATGAGCAGTTCTTC.

This clone has a handful of counts. The V call is TRBV7-9, the J call TRBJ2-3; D uncertain. Trimming cost V 0 bases and J 2 bases, with 12 bases left between them. In germline, CDR1 is SEHNR, CDR2 FQNEAQ (reference sequence). This CDR3 comprises 16 residues. CDR3 region: CASSLARLDNTDTQYF. In DNA, the CDR3 is TGTGCCAGCAGCTTAGCTAGACTGGATAACACAGATACGCAGTATTTT.

This clone was counted a single time. The chain carries TRBV6-5 and TRBJ2-1; D gene unclear. The V and J ends lost 4 bases and 2 bases respectively, with 9 bases between them. The CDR3 spans 14 residues. The germline CDR1 and CDR2 sequences are MNHEY and SVGAGI. This CDR3 reads CASSFRPTYNEQFF. In nucleotides, the CDR3 is TGTGCCAGCAGTTTTCGCCCGACCTACAATGAGCAGTTCTTC.

The J gene is TRBJ2-5, the V gene TRBV19, with 8 bases lining up with TRBD1. The CDR3 has 15 residues. The ends lost 0 bases at V and 5 bases at J; junction bases unmatched: 5. The V gene's germline CDR1 is LNHDA and CDR2 SQIVND (reference sequence). The CDR3 loop reads CASSIEQGAGETQYF. As DNA, the CDR3 is TGTGCCAGTAGTATAGAGCAGGGGGCGGGTGAGACCCAGTACTTC. Full variable domain (remainder filled in from reference TRBV19 and TRBJ2-5): DGGITQSPKYLFRKEGQNVTLSCEQNLNHDAMYWYRQDPGQGLRLIYYSQIVNDFQKGDIAEGYSVSREKKESFPLTVTSAQKNPTAFYLCASSIEQGAGETQYFGPGTRLLVL.

DNA for the CDR3: TGCAGCGTTGTGGCAGGTCCCACTGAAGCTTTCTTT. Amino acid sequence: CSVVAGPTEAFF. The V gene is TRBV29-1, the J gene TRBJ1-1; D gene unclear. From germline, CDR1 is SQVTM and CDR2 ANQGSEA. The V end was cut by 4 bases, the J end by 4 bases, with 10 bases between. The CDR3 covers 12 residues. The variable domain in full, with the rest retrieved from reference TRBV29-1 and TRBJ1-1, is SAVISQKPSRDICQRGTSLTIQCQVDSQVTMMFWYRQQPGQSLTLIATANQGSEATYESGFVIDKFPISRPNLTFSTLTVSNMSPEDSSIYLCSVVAGPTEAFFGQGTRLTVV.

This chain uses TRBV30 with TRBJ1-4, with D perhaps TRBD1 (5 bases). The V end lost 8 bases, the J end lost 3 bases, and 16 bases lay between the germline ends. CDR1 and CDR2 (germline): GTSNPN, SVGIG (reference sequence). The CDR3 sequence is 14 residues long. CDR3 sequence (DNA): TGTGCCCAAGACCGGGGGAAGGCTAATGAAAAACTGTTTTTT. Amino acids: CAQDRGKANEKLFF. Variable domain in full (rest from reference TRBV30 and TRBJ1-4): SQTIHQWPATLVQPVGSPLSLECTVEGTSNPNLYWYRQAAGRGLQLLFYSVGIGQISSEVPQNLSASRPQDRQFILSSKKLLLSDSGFYLCAQDRGKANEKLFFGSGTQLSVL.

This clone was recorded a few times. V gene TRBV11-1 combines with J gene TRBJ1-5; D remains unclear. The CDR3 length is 15 residues. Germline V lookup: CDR1 SGHAT, CDR2 FQDESV (reference sequence). Between the trimmed V and J ends, which lost 5 bases and 2 bases, there was a span of 13 bases. The CDR3 reads CASSRTLAGNQPQHF. The DNA for the CDR3 is TGTGCCAGCAGCCGGACTCTGGCGGGCAATCAGCCCCAGCATTTT. The full variable domain, in which reference TRBV11-1 and TRBJ1-5 provide the parts outside the CDR3, is EAEVAQSPRYKITEKSQAVAFWCDPISGHATLYWYRQILGQGPELLVQFQDESVVDDSQLPKDRFSAERLKGVDSTLKIQPAELGDSAMYLCASSRTLAGNQPQHFGDGTRLSIL.

The J gene is TRBJ1-4, the V gene TRBV19, with D hard to call. The germline V gene has CDR1 LNHDA and CDR2 SQIVND (reference sequence). Trimming removed 4 bases at V and 3 bases at J, with 12 bases between. The CDR3 loop spans 15 amino acids. CDR3 protein: CASSKKSRPNEKLFF. CDR3 nucleotides: TGTGCCAGTAGTAAGAAGTCACGGCCTAATGAAAAACTGTTTTTT.

V and J are TRBV11-3 and TRBJ2-3; a possible D gene is TRBD2 (5 bases). This CDR3 is built from 14 residues. V was trimmed by 5 bases and J by 0 bases, leaving 9 bases between them. The germline V gene encodes CDR1 SGHNT and CDR2 YENEEA. CDR3: CASSPPGSTDTQYF. The CDR3 bases are TGTGCCAGCAGCCCCCCGGGAAGCACAGATACGCAGTATTTT.

In this sample, this clone turned up once. The chain joins TRBV2 to TRBJ2-2; 7 bases map to TRBD1. Germline CDR1 SNHLY, CDR2 FYNNEI. The CDR3 contains 16 residues. Trimming cost V 7 bases and J 5 bases; bases outside gene matches: 13. The DNA of the CDR3 is TGTGCCAGCATCCCCACTCGACAGGGAGCGACCGGGGAGCTGTTTTTT. Its translation: CASIPTRQGATGELFF. Complete variable domain (other parts from reference TRBV2 and TRBJ2-2): EPEVTQTPSHQVTQMGQEVILRCVPISNHLYFYWYRQILGQKVEFLVSFYNNEISEKSEIFDDQFSVERPDGSNFTLKIRSTKLEDSAMYFCASIPTRQGATGELFFGEGSRLTVL.

This clone was recorded a few times. The chain links TRBV28 to TRBJ2-2; 10 bases fit TRBD1. Germline lookup yields CDR1 MDHEN and CDR2 SYDVKM. The CDR3 spans 16 residues. Losses at the gene ends were 6 bases for V and 6 bases for J; bases not matched to a gene: 10. The CDR3 coding sequence is TGTGCCAGCAGGATGACAGGGGGCAACTTACCCGGGGAGCTGTTTTTT. It translates to CASRMTGGNLPGELFF.

The chain couples TRBV6-6 to TRBJ2-5; D is perhaps TRBD1 (6 bases). The V gene lost 2 bases and the J gene lost 9 bases, with 7 bases spanning the gap. The CDR3 runs 11 residues. The germline V gene encodes CDR1 MNHNY and CDR2 SVGAGI (reference sequence). This CDR3 is CASSYTGPQYF. As DNA, the CDR3 is TGTGCCAGCAGTTACACAGGGCCCCAGTACTTC.

The rearrangement uses TRBV6-6 and TRBJ2-3; 9 bases align to TRBD2. CDR1 is MNHNY, CDR2 SVGAGI, per germline (reference sequence). CDR3 length equals 16 residues. The V and J ends lost 2 bases and 2 bases, in that order; junction bases with no gene match: 5. This CDR3 reads CASSYPLGLATDTQYF. CDR3 DNA sequence: TGTGCCAGCAGTTACCCCCTGGGACTAGCCACAGATACGCAGTATTTT.

The chain uses TRBV5-1 and TRBJ2-5; TRBD2 matches at 10 bases. Looked up from germline, CDR1 is SGHRS and CDR2 is YFSETQ. With 4 bases clipped from V and 4 bases from J, the junction kept 4 bases outside the gene matches. CDR3 length equals 14 residues. The CDR3 sequence: CASSLLAGGETQYF. CDR3 sequence (DNA): TGCGCCAGCAGCCTATTAGCGGGAGGAGAGACCCAGTACTTC.

The gene calls are TRBV19 and TRBJ2-5; D might be TRBD1 or TRBD2, each matching 5 bases. V dropped 6 bases and J dropped 4 bases, with 9 bases sitting between them. CDR1 and CDR2 from the germline V gene are LNHDA and SQIVND (reference sequence). This CDR3 contains 12 residues. The DNA for the CDR3 is TGTGCCAGTAGACAGGCGGGAGAGACCCAGTACTTC. Translated: CASRQAGETQYF.

The chain is built from TRBV28 and TRBJ1-5, with 7 positions matching TRBD1. Trimming took 2 bases from V and 1 from J; bases not matched to a gene: 8. CDR1 is MDHEN, CDR2 SYDVKM, per germline. The CDR3 covers 17 residues. Written as DNA, the CDR3 is TGTGCCAGCAGTTTAAGGATGTACAGGGGAAGCAATCAGCCCCAGCATTTT. It is translated as CASSLRMYRGSNQPQHF.

The gene calls are TRBV18 and TRBJ1-1; weak D call: TRBD1 (5 bases). The CDR3 covers 15 residues. Germline V gene data show CDR1 as KGHSH and CDR2 as LQKENI. V was trimmed by 2 bases and J by 0 bases, leaving 10 bases between them. The CDR3 region has the DNA TGTGCCAGCTCACCATCAGGGCTGATGAACACTGAAGCTTTCTTT. Protein product: CASSPSGLMNTEAFF.

This clone showed up just once. The rearrangement uses TRBV28 and TRBJ2-1; D possibly corresponds to TRBD1 (5 bases). Germline-derived CDR1 and CDR2 are MDHEN and SYDVKM. The CDR3 extends over 15 amino acids. V lost 4 bases and J lost 3, with 13 bases in between. This chain's CDR3 is CASSSDRKNYNEQFF. Written as DNA, the CDR3 is TGTGCCAGCAGTTCAGACAGAAAAAACTACAATGAGCAGTTCTTC.

The V call is TRBV5-1, the J call TRBJ1-2; TRBD1 is a possible D gene (5 bases). The CDR3 covers 14 residues. Trimming cost V 0 bases and J 6 bases, with 12 bases left between them. Germline V gene lookup returns CDR1 SGHRS and CDR2 YFSETQ. CDR3 protein: CASSLVRGDDGYTF. The CDR3 nucleotides read TGCGCCAGCAGCTTGGTGAGAGGGGATGATGGCTACACCTTC.

This clone came up once. V is TRBV7-2 and J is TRBJ2-1; 14 nucleotides match TRBD2. This CDR3 is built from 16 residues. Germline V CDR1 and CDR2: SGHTA, FQGNSA. V lost 4 bases to trimming and J lost 10 bases; unmatched junction nucleotides: 9. In DNA form, the CDR3 reads TGTGCCAGCAGCTCCGAAGGGACTAGCGGGAGACACGAGCAGTTCTTC. Amino acids: CASSSEGTSGRHEQFF.

The rearrangement links TRBV4-3 to TRBJ1-3; tentatively, D is TRBD1 (6 bases). The CDR3 is 15 amino acids. Trimming removed 0 bases from V and 4 bases from J, with 10 bases in between. CDR1 LGHNA and CDR2 YSLEER come from the germline V gene. CDR3 bases: TGCGCCAGCAGCCAAGACGAGGGGGGCGGAAACACCATATATTTT. This encodes CASSQDEGGGNTIYF.

The V gene is TRBV29-1, the J gene TRBJ2-1; D may correspond to TRBD1 or TRBD2 (5 bases each). Trimming removed 4 bases from V and 0 bases from J, with 13 bases in between. The germline V gene encodes CDR1 SQVTM and CDR2 ANQGSEA. The CDR3 loop spans 15 amino acids. In nucleotides, the CDR3 is TGCAGCGTTGCAGACTCAGGGAGCTCCTACAATGAGCAGTTCTTC. Translating it yields CSVADSGSSYNEQFF.

V usage is TRBV6-4 and J usage is TRBJ2-3; TRBD2 matches at 13 bases. Looked up from germline, CDR1 is MRHNA and CDR2 is SNTAGT. The CDR3 is made up of 18 amino acids. V lost 2 bases, J lost 0 bases, and 5 bases stayed unmatched. CDR3 sequence (DNA): TGTGCCAGCAGTGACCGGGGACTAGCGGGACTAAGCACAGATACGCAGTATTTT. Protein: CASSDRGLAGLSTDTQYF.

The rearrangement links TRBV9 to TRBJ2-3; D remains unclear. The CDR3 contains 14 residues. Germline assignment: CDR1 SGDLS and CDR2 YYNGEE. V lost 3 bases, J lost 5 bases, and 13 bases lay in between. In nucleotides, the CDR3 is TGTGCCAGCAGCGCCTCGCCCCGATTAGATACGCAGTATTTT. It encodes CASSASPRLDTQYF. The full variable domain, rest sourced from reference TRBV9 and TRBJ2-3, is DSGVTQTPKHLITATGQRVTLRCSPRSGDLSVYWYQQSLDQGLQFLIQYYNGEERAKGNILERFSAQQFPDLHSELNLSSLELGDSALYFCASSASPRLDTQYFGPGTRLTVL.

The rearrangement uses TRBV28 and TRBJ1-2; 7 bases fit TRBD1. Germline trimming cut 8 bases from V and 4 bases from J; bases unmatched to any gene: 10. Per the germline V gene, CDR1 is MDHEN and CDR2 is SYDVKM. This CDR3 has 14 residues. In DNA, the CDR3 is TGTGCCAGCGGGAAAAGGGGACAGCTCTATGGCTACACCTTC. This encodes CASGKRGQLYGYTF.

J is TRBJ2-5 and V is TRBV10-3; D is possibly TRBD2 (6 bases). The CDR3 totals 17 residues. V lost 6 bases and J lost 2, with 22 bases in between. Per the germline V gene, CDR1 is ENHRY and CDR2 is SYGVKD. CDR3 amino acids: CAIRLGGRQPGQETQYF. Written as DNA, the CDR3 is TGTGCCATCAGATTGGGGGGAAGACAGCCCGGACAAGAGACCCAGTACTTC.

The chain carries TRBV4-2 and TRBJ2-3, with TRBD1 identical over 7 bases. V shed 4 bases and J 0 bases; nucleotides not matched to a gene: 4. This CDR3 contains 15 residues. Germline V gene lookup returns CDR1 LGHNA and CDR2 YNFKEQ. CDR3 amino acids: CASSPRQGSTDTQYF. The DNA for the CDR3 is TGTGCCAGCAGCCCGAGACAGGGAAGCACAGATACGCAGTATTTT.